The clone carrying this T cell receptor beta chain was counted a few times. Its antigen is currently unknown. This CDR3 region has 13 residues. Trimming cost V 6 bases and J 1 base; bases outside gene matches: 4. Germline V gene data show CDR1 as SQVTM and CDR2 as ANQGSEA. For the second PCR, which ran for about 6 to 12 cycles, a sample-barcoded 5' primer and a J-beta primer mix were used. All cDNA molecules were each tagged by a template-switch adaptor with 12 random nucleotides. TCRdb called the 5' RACE reads again in MiXCR, with one record for every CDR3 protein. The sample has around 2 million distinct CDR3 sequences; approximately 40% are singletons. The data derive from a study of blood T cells in healthy people across ages. In terms of origin and age, donors were healthy Caucasian individuals from Russia aged about 6 to 90. Whole-study findings and limits: Long-lived and aged donors differed, with more naive CD4+ cells and higher diversity in the long-lived. Roughly linearly, TCR beta diversity per million T cells fell as age increased.

V and J are TRBV29-1 and TRBJ2-5; 8 bases line up with TRBD1. This sequence originates from a human donor in good health. The sequenced sample was blood. Here the CDR3 reads CSVRQGFQETQYF. The CDR3 bases are TGCAGCGTCCGACAGGGGTTCCAAGAGACCCAGTACTTC.